This T cell receptor beta chain was identified during a study of blood T cells in healthy people across ages (dated by TCRdb to the mid-2010s). For the study in its entirety: In model experiments, roughly one uniquely barcoded TCR beta cDNA molecule per two T cells was captured by template switching. To track age-related changes in TCR beta repertoire diversity, the study relied on deep sequencing normalized with unique cDNA molecular identifiers. The donors were divided into four age groups: young (average around 16 years), middle-aged (roughly 40), aged (approximately 62) and long-lived (approximately 74). To avoid experimental bias, donors of different ages were spread randomly across the sequencing lanes. Using the same blood draw, the study looked at two additional independent replicas of 1 million unique cDNA reads for two donors, one aged 18 to 30 and the other aged 80 or older. What the work shows at the level of the full study, not this receptor alone: As age increased, observed TCR beta diversity per million T cells dropped in a roughly linear way, and a significant reduction was already evident by age roughly 36. Donor CMV infection status was unknown, potentially confounding age-related changes in expanded clonotypes. Estimates of total diversity based on one million sequenced T cells were considered lower bounds and underestimates. A strong correlation was found between observed TCR beta diversity and the percentage of naive T cells measured by flow cytometry. Because profiling used bulk unsorted PBMCs, naive and antigen-experienced compartments could not be compared conclusively. The long-lived group showed more naive CD4+ T cells, fewer expanded clones and increased TCR diversity than the aged group, suggesting age selection.

With respect to this clonotype: The antigen this receptor binds is unknown. Base qualities are not at hand, and no much larger clone is one base apart.

The library relied on 5' RACE. The reads were generated on an Illumina HiSeq 2500. A second roughly 6 to 12 cycle PCR used a sample-barcoded 5' primer and a J-beta primer mix. Each TCR beta cDNA molecule received a unique molecular identifier from a template-switch 5' adaptor carrying 12 random nucleotides. Each sample yielded at least 3 million CDR3-containing paired-end reads. The Mint cDNA synthesis kit, primed by a TRBC-specific oligonucleotide, was used to synthesize first-strand cDNA from all RNA. After uracil-DNA glycosylase treatment, a first 18-cycle PCR used universal primers M1SS and BC2_uni_R on all cDNA. Regarding the original processing steps: For normalization, 1 million high-quality reads, each with a distinct molecular identifier, were randomly selected from each sample. Instead of being binned into consensus sequences, reads that shared molecular identifiers were thrown out. CDR3 identification, clonotype clustering and error correction used MiTCR with a Q25 quality threshold and the strictest error-elimination algorithm. A nonparametric unseen species model with Euler transformation was used to estimate lower-bound total TCR beta diversity. TCRdb handled the public reads itself, with Q25 trimming in fastp and clone calling in MiXCR, and kept productive beta chains. When rows share a CDR3 protein, they turn into one entry using the most common DNA and genes. V and J calls and clone size were set by TCRdb, not the authors. In all, the sample holds about 580,000 distinct CDR3 sequences, and more than 45% of those were seen once. The ten largest clonotypes hold around 24% of the sample.

Spanning cysteine to phenylalanine, the CDR3 consists of 16 amino acids. The only DNA kept is the CDR3, 48 bases in frame from the first base. The germline V gene (reference sequence) provides CDR1 SEHNR and CDR2 FQNEAQ. V was cut back by 1 base and J by 4 bases, leaving a gap of 16 bases between them. Donors were 35 to 40 systemically healthy Caucasian individuals from Russia aged 6 to 90 years. About 9.6 milliliters of peripheral blood were collected from each donor into EDTA-treated Vacutainer tubes. PBMCs were isolated by Ficoll-Paque density-gradient centrifugation, with at least 6 million obtained per sample. Total RNA was extracted from PBMCs with Trizol reagent, with at least 5 micrograms obtained per sample. Naive CD45RAhigh/CD27high T cell percentages were measured by flow cytometry on a PBMC aliquot from every donor.

The chain couples TRBV7-9 to TRBJ1-2; TRBD1 could be the D gene, as 5 bases match. Sample: blood. This clonotype was sampled from a man at least 80 years old in good health. The CDR3 sequence is CASSLVGLYMTYGYTF. The sequenced DNA is TGTGCCAGCAGCTTAGTGGGACTCTATATGACCTATGGCTACACCTTC. Joined to the reference TRBV7-9 and TRBJ1-2 proteins, this CDR3 gives the full variable domain: DTGVSQNPRHKITKRGQNVTFRCDPISEHNRLYWYRQTLGQGPEFLTYFQNEAQLEKSRLLSDRFSAERPKGSFSTLEIQRTEQGDSAMYLCASSLVGLYMTYGYTFGSGTRLTVV.